These T cell receptor beta chains were read from a single sample in a study of CD8+ T cells in alopecia areata. Assay: immunoSEQ multiplex PCR; the TCRdb copy retains only in-frame clones and omits some. The table includes 150,000 to 250,000 clones, more than 55% detected once. Sequencing used CD4+ T cells sorted from blood, obtained at week 4, from a patient treated with tofacitinib. All receptors derive from a human donor with alopecia areata. Each CDR3 is given with its conserved first and last residue. A D gene is named only where the DNA matches it firmly. Expanded clones get a size class; other rows say once, few or many, or leave the size out.

clone_size j_call d_call v_call cdr3_nt cdr3_aa
NA TRBJ2-7 TRBD1 TRBV29-1 TGCAGCGTGGACTTCCCGGGACAGGGCTACGAGCAGTACTTC CSVDFPGQGYEQYF
NA TRBJ2-7 TRBD1 TRBV14 TGTGCCAGCAGCCAAGACTCACCGGACAGGGTGCCCTACGAGCAGTACTTC CASSQDSPDRVPYEQYF
few TRBJ1-3 NA TRBV2 TGTGCCAGCAGTGTTACGGGACCCTCTGGAAACACCATATATTTT CASSVTGPSGNTIYF
NA TRBJ1-1 TRBD1 TRBV27 TGTGCCAGCAGAAACCGGACAGGCAAAGCTTTCTTT CASRNRTGKAFF
NA TRBJ1-2 NA TRBV6-1 TGTGCCAGCAGTGATACCGGGACATATGGCTACACCTTC CASSDTGTYGYTF
NA TRBJ1-2 NA TRBV5-1 TGCGCCAGCAGCTCCACCGGGGGTAGCTATGGCTACACCTTC CASSSTGGSYGYTF
NA TRBJ2-3 NA TRBV7-3 TGTGCCAGCAGCTTAAACCTGGGGGCCGATACGCAGTATTTT CASSLNLGADTQYF
NA TRBJ1-1 TRBD1 TRBV25-1 TGTGCCAGCAGGACCCCGGACAGGGAAGAAGCTTTCTTT CASRTPDREEAFF
few TRBJ1-1 NA TRBV20-1 TGCAGTGCTACAGGGCCCACTGAAGCTTTCTTT CSATGPTEAFF
NA TRBJ1-1 NA TRBV5-1 TGCGCCAGCAGCTTGTCAGGACTCAACACTGAAGCTTTCTTT CASSLSGLNTEAFF
NA TRBJ2-5 TRBD2 TRBV7-2 TGTGCCAGCAGCCCCAGGAGTCTCGGGGGGGAGACCCAGTACTTC CASSPRSLGGETQYF
NA TRBJ1-1 NA TRBV2 TGTGCCAGCAGTGAAGCTCCCGGGGGAGGAGCTGAAGCTTTCTTT CASSEAPGGGAEAFF
NA TRBJ1-4 TRBD1 TRBV29-1 TGCAGCGCTAAGACAGGGGATCGTGAAAAACTGTTTTTT CSAKTGDREKLFF
NA TRBJ2-1 TRBD1 TRBV30 TGTGCCTGGGGACAGGGCCGACAGTTCTTC CAWGQGRQFF
NA TRBJ2-1 NA TRBV15 TGTGCCACCAGCAGAGATCTAAGTGGCAATGAGCAGTTCTTC CATSRDLSGNEQFF